Listed below are T cell receptor beta chains from one sample, sequenced in a study of PD-L1 blockade in urothelial cancer. Profiled with immunoSEQ multiplex PCR; TCRdb holds only in-frame clones, not every one. The data contain fewer than 95,000 clones, 84% of them singletons. The sequenced sample was PBMCs, obtained around atezolizumab (anti-PD-L1) treatment. The receptors come from a man aged 55 to 70 with urothelial cancer. Both conserved end residues are part of each CDR3. The D gene is left open where the match is weak. Some rows mark clone size as missing; the rest say once, few, many or name a class of expanded clone.

v_gene: TRBV10-3
d_gene: .
j_gene: TRBJ1-6
abundance: few
CDR3nt: TGTGCCATCAGTGACTTCACGAGCGTCTCACCCCTCCACTTT
CDR3aa: CAISDFTSVSPLHF

v_gene: TRBV28
d_gene: TRBD1
j_gene: TRBJ2-3
abundance: once
CDR3nt: TGTGCCAGCAGCCGGGACAGGGGGCGGGATACGCAGTATTTT
CDR3aa: CASSRDRGRDTQYF

v_gene: TRBV5-1
d_gene: .
j_gene: TRBJ2-2
abundance: .
CDR3nt: TGCGCCAGCACCGTGGGGAGTCCCGGCGGGGAGCTGTTTTTT
CDR3aa: CASTVGSPGGELFF

v_gene: TRBV5-4
d_gene: TRBD1
j_gene: TRBJ1-2
abundance: .
CDR3nt: TGTGCCAGCAGCTTGGTCACAGGGGGCCGTGGCTACACCTTC
CDR3aa: CASSLVTGGRGYTF

v_gene: TRBV23-1
d_gene: .
j_gene: TRBJ2-7
abundance: .
CDR3nt: TGCGCCAGCATCCCGACTCACGTGGGGGGCGAGCAGTACTTC
CDR3aa: CASIPTHVGGEQYF

v_gene: TRBV10-3
d_gene: .
j_gene: TRBJ1-1
abundance: .
CDR3nt: TGTGCCATCAAAACCGACGGGGGGGACACTGAAGCTTTCTTT
CDR3aa: CAIKTDGGDTEAFF

v_gene: TRBV19
d_gene: .
j_gene: TRBJ1-3
abundance: .
CDR3nt: TGTGCCAGTAGTATAGAGGGACAACCTGGAAACACCATATATTTT
CDR3aa: CASSIEGQPGNTIYF

v_gene: TRBV7-9
d_gene: TRBD1
j_gene: TRBJ1-1
abundance: .
CDR3nt: TGTGCCAGCAGCTTCGGACAGGCCAACACTGAAGCTTTCTTT
CDR3aa: CASSFGQANTEAFF

v_gene: TRBV6-5
d_gene: .
j_gene: TRBJ2-7
abundance: .
CDR3nt: TGTGCCAGCAACTGGTCCGGCGAGCAGTACTTC
CDR3aa: CASNWSGEQYF

v_gene: TRBV7-2
d_gene: .
j_gene: TRBJ2-5
abundance: .
CDR3nt: TGTGCCAGCAGCCTGCTTCGGGGGAGTGGAGAGACCCAGTACTTC
CDR3aa: CASSLLRGSGETQYF

v_gene: TRBV20-1
d_gene: TRBD2
j_gene: TRBJ2-7
abundance: .
CDR3nt: TGCAGTGCTGGCGGGACTAGCGAGCAGTACTTC
CDR3aa: CSAGGTSEQYF

v_gene: TRBV19
d_gene: TRBD1
j_gene: TRBJ2-5
abundance: .
CDR3nt: TGTGCCAGTTCCCCGGGACAGGGGTTTTTTGGACAAGAGACTCAGTACTTC
CDR3aa: CASSPGQGFFGQETQYF

v_gene: TRBV30
d_gene: .
j_gene: TRBJ1-5
abundance: .
CDR3nt: TGTGCCTGGAGTGGGAGGCAGGGGAGGGGTAGCAATCAGCCCCAGCATTTT
CDR3aa: CAWSGRQGRGSNQPQHF

v_gene: TRBV5-1
d_gene: TRBD2
j_gene: TRBJ2-7
abundance: .
CDR3nt: TGCGCCAGCAATAAGAGCGGGGGGGGTGCCTACGAGCAGTACTTC
CDR3aa: CASNKSGGGAYEQYF

v_gene: TRBV30
d_gene: .
j_gene: TRBJ1-5
abundance: few
CDR3nt: TGTGCCTGGAGGGAATGGCAGGGGCATCAGCCCCAGCATTTT
CDR3aa: CAWREWQGHQPQHF

v_gene: TRBV19
d_gene: TRBD1
j_gene: TRBJ1-5
abundance: .
CDR3nt: TGTGCCAGTAGTAGCCGGGACAGCTTACATCAGCCCCAGCATTTT
CDR3aa: CASSSRDSLHQPQHF

v_gene: TRBV9
d_gene: TRBD1
j_gene: TRBJ2-1
abundance: .
CDR3nt: TGTGCCAGCAGCGCCAGGGGGTCCTACAATGAGCAGTTCTTC
CDR3aa: CASSARGSYNEQFF

v_gene: TRBV4-1
d_gene: TRBD1
j_gene: TRBJ2-7
abundance: .
CDR3nt: TGCGCCAGCAGCCATGGAACCGGGACAGTGGTCTACGAGCAGTACTTC
CDR3aa: CASSHGTGTVVYEQYF

v_gene: TRBV18
d_gene: .
j_gene: TRBJ1-2
abundance: .
CDR3nt: TGTGCCAGCTCACCGGGGGCGGACCTTTTAGGCTATGGCTACACCTTC
CDR3aa: CASSPGADLLGYGYTF

v_gene: TRBV5-1
d_gene: TRBD1
j_gene: TRBJ2-1
abundance: .
CDR3nt: TGCGCCAGCAGCCCGCCGGGACAGGCTCACAATGAGCAGTTCTTC
CDR3aa: CASSPPGQAHNEQFF

v_gene: TRBV18
d_gene: TRBD2
j_gene: TRBJ2-5
abundance: .
CDR3nt: TGTGCCAGCTCACCACAAGGACTAGCGGGGGGAGGAAAACAAGAGACCCAGTACTTC
CDR3aa: CASSPQGLAGGGKQETQYF

v_gene: TRBV11-2
d_gene: .
j_gene: TRBJ2-3
abundance: .
CDR3nt: TGTGCCAGCAGCTTAGTCCGGGGGGCAAGAGATACGCAGTATTTT
CDR3aa: CASSLVRGARDTQYF

v_gene: TRBV7-9
d_gene: TRBD1
j_gene: TRBJ1-2
abundance: .
CDR3nt: TGTGCCAGCAGCCAGACCAGGGGGAGGAACTATGGCTACACCTTC
CDR3aa: CASSQTRGRNYGYTF

v_gene: TRBV10-2
d_gene: .
j_gene: TRBJ1-3
abundance: .
CDR3nt: TGCGCCAGCAGTGAGTACGGCTCTGGAAACACCATATATTTT
CDR3aa: CASSEYGSGNTIYF

v_gene: TRBV10-3
d_gene: .
j_gene: TRBJ2-2
abundance: once
CDR3nt: TGTGCCATCAGTGTCTCCGGGGAGCTGTTTTTT
CDR3aa: CAISVSGELFF

v_gene: TRBV7-9
d_gene: .
j_gene: TRBJ2-7
abundance: .
CDR3nt: TGTGCCAGCAGCTTAGAAGCAGGGTCGACGCAGTACTTC
CDR3aa: CASSLEAGSTQYF

v_gene: TRBV6-6
d_gene: TRBD2
j_gene: TRBJ2-3
abundance: .
CDR3nt: TGTGCCAGCAGTTACGGACTAGGAGATACGCAGTATTTT
CDR3aa: CASSYGLGDTQYF

v_gene: TRBV6-1
d_gene: .
j_gene: TRBJ1-1
abundance: .
CDR3nt: TGTGCCAGCAGTGAACGGTTCACTGAAGCTTTCTTT
CDR3aa: CASSERFTEAFF

v_gene: TRBV6-1
d_gene: .
j_gene: TRBJ2-7
abundance: .
CDR3nt: TGTGCCAGCAGCGGACGGGGGGCCGGGTACGAGCAGTACTTC
CDR3aa: CASSGRGAGYEQYF